A single sample gave rise to the 22 T cell receptor beta chains below, sequenced in a study of T cell responses to AZD1222 COVID-19 vaccine. The table came from immunoSEQ multiplex PCR; TCRdb's copy has only in-frame clones and leaves some out. The repertoire includes about 130,000 clones, roughly 82% of them detected once, and about 4% sits in the top ten. The source was peripheral blood, collected on day 0 of AZD1222 vaccination. Every receptor here comes from an adult in good health.

The chain couples TRBV5-1 to TRBJ2-5; D is unresolved. CDR1 is SGHRS, CDR2 YFSETQ, per germline. The CDR3 has 14 residues. The germline V and J ends were trimmed by 1 base and 1 base, with 8 bases remaining between them. This CDR3 is CASSLSRSQETQYF. The DNA for the CDR3 is TGCGCCAGCAGCTTGTCCAGGAGCCAAGAGACCCAGTACTTC.

The chain uses TRBV30 and TRBJ1-2; D is possibly TRBD1 (6 bases). Germline V lookup: CDR1 GTSNPN, CDR2 SVGIG (reference sequence). Trimming stripped 2 bases from V and 8 bases from J, with 12 bases between. The CDR3 is 12 residues long. CDR3 residues: CAWSTGPGGYTF. CDR3 bases: TGTGCCTGGAGTACAGGGCCGGGCGGCTACACCTTC.

The genes are TRBV10-2 and TRBJ1-5; D gene unclear. Per germline, CDR1 WSHSY and CDR2 SAAADI. The ends were cut back, 3 bases at V and 7 bases at J, with 7 bases in the middle. There are 12 residues in the CDR3. CDR3 sequence (DNA): TGCGCCAGCAGTGACAGTCCCCAGCCCCAGCATTTT. It translates to CASSDSPQPQHF.

V and J are TRBV24-1 and TRBJ1-2; TRBD1 agrees at 7 bases. The trim removed 3 bases at V and 5 bases at J, leaving 5 bases unmatched. The germline V gene has CDR1 KGHDR and CDR2 SFDVKD. The CDR3 extends over 14 amino acids. CDR3 in amino acids: CATSDPDRAYGYTF. The CDR3 region has the DNA TGTGCCACCAGTGATCCAGACAGGGCTTATGGCTACACCTTC.

V gene TRBV27 combines with J gene TRBJ1-2; D gene ambiguous. This CDR3 region has 13 residues. CDR1 and CDR2 from the germline V gene are MNHEY and SMNVEV (reference sequence). The ends were cut back, 6 bases at V and 8 bases at J, with 16 bases in the middle. The CDR3 loop reads CASRYGSTAGYTF. CDR3 DNA: TGTGCCAGCAGGTACGGATCGACGGCGGGCTACACCTTC.

The V and J genes are TRBV28 and TRBJ1-2; no clear D. V was cut by 5 bases and J by 4 bases, with 8 bases left in between. The CDR3 is made up of 12 amino acids. In germline, CDR1 is MDHEN, CDR2 SYDVKM. This CDR3 is CASSQVPYGYTF. The CDR3 DNA reads as TGTGCCAGCAGTCAGGTCCCCTATGGCTACACCTTC.

V usage is TRBV6-5 and J usage is TRBJ1-6, with a tentative D call TRBD1 (5 bases). Trimming cost V 6 bases and J 11 bases, with 17 bases left between them. CDR1 MNHEY and CDR2 SVGAGI come from the germline V gene. This CDR3 comprises 14 residues. CDR3 sequence (DNA): TGTGCCAGCAGCCGCCAGACAGCTCTGGCACCCCTCCACTTT. It is translated as CASSRQTALAPLHF.

This clone was seen just once. This sequence joins TRBV30 and TRBJ1-2; unclear D gene. The germline V and J ends were trimmed by 2 bases and 8 bases, with 12 bases remaining between them. The CDR3 has 12 residues. Germline CDR1 and CDR2: GTSNPN and SVGIG (reference sequence). Here the CDR3 reads CAWSIQSGGYTF. In nucleotides, the CDR3 is TGTGCCTGGAGTATTCAATCGGGGGGCTACACCTTC. Looking up the rest from reference TRBV30 and TRBJ1-2 gives the full variable domain: SQTIHQWPATLVQPVGSPLSLECTVEGTSNPNLYWYRQAAGRGLQLLFYSVGIGQISSEVPQNLSASRPQDRQFILSSKKLLLSDSGFYLCAWSIQSGGYTFGSGTRLTVV.

The rearrangement links TRBV6-5 to TRBJ2-2, with TRBD1 identical over 7 bases. The CDR3 extends over 14 amino acids. V gave up 6 bases and J gave up 4 bases; unmatched junction bases: 5. The germline V gene encodes CDR1 MNHEY and CDR2 SVGAGI. The CDR3 DNA reads as TGTGCCAGCAGCTTTGGACAGGCCACCGGGGAGCTGTTTTTT. It encodes CASSFGQATGELFF.

The chain couples TRBV4-1 to TRBJ1-2, with D hard to call. Trimming stripped 0 bases from V and 8 bases from J, with 19 bases between. This CDR3 has 16 amino acids. Germline assignment: CDR1 MGHRA and CDR2 YSYEKL. The CDR3 DNA follows: TGCGCCAGCAGCCAAGACCCCTTAGCCCTACCTGACGGCTACACCTTC. It yields the protein CASSQDPLALPDGYTF.

The chain combines TRBV5-1 with TRBJ2-5; perhaps D is TRBD1 or TRBD2 (5 bases each). The CDR3 loop spans 15 amino acids. The germline gives CDR1 SGHRS, CDR2 YFSETQ. Trimming left V 2 bases short and J 1 base short, with 12 bases between. The CDR3 DNA is TGCGCCAGCAGCTTCTTGGGGGATCCCCAAGAGACCCAGTACTTC. This codes for CASSFLGDPQETQYF.

V and J are TRBV30 and TRBJ1-5; no firm D call. The CDR3 spans 16 residues. Trimming removed 2 bases at V and 0 bases at J, with 14 bases between. Germline CDR1 GTSNPN, CDR2 SVGIG (reference sequence). The CDR3, as DNA: TGTGCCTGGAGTATGGCACTAAGTTATAGCAATCAGCCCCAGCATTTT. Protein product: CAWSMALSYSNQPQHF. Full variable domain (missing parts from reference TRBV30 and TRBJ1-5): SQTIHQWPATLVQPVGSPLSLECTVEGTSNPNLYWYRQAAGRGLQLLFYSVGIGQISSEVPQNLSASRPQDRQFILSSKKLLLSDSGFYLCAWSMALSYSNQPQHFGDGTRLSIL.

This clone rates as medium-sized (0.01 to 0.1%). The chain recombines TRBV3-1 (or the pseudogene TRBV3-2) with TRBJ1-2; 7 bases are shared with TRBD1. With 4 bases clipped from V and 9 bases from J, the junction kept 8 bases outside the gene matches. The CDR3 totals 13 residues. The germline V gene encodes CDR1 LGHDT and CDR2 YNNKEL (reference sequence). CDR3 in amino acids: CASSPTGEGSYTF. CDR3 nucleotides: TGTGCCAGCAGCCCCACAGGGGAAGGGAGCTACACCTTC.

This chain connects TRBV7-9 to TRBJ2-5; D call uncertain. V lost 5 bases, J lost 1 base, and 14 bases lay in between. There are 15 residues in the CDR3. Germline V CDR1 and CDR2: SEHNR, FQNEAQ (reference sequence). CDR3 sequence (DNA): TGTGCCAGCAGCCCGAGCATTAGAGCCCAAGAGACCCAGTACTTC. This encodes CASSPSIRAQETQYF.

The rearrangement joins TRBV5-4 to TRBJ2-5, with D possibly TRBD1 on 6 matching bases. Germline-derived CDR1 and CDR2 are SGHNT and YYREEE (reference sequence). This CDR3 is 13 amino acids long. Trimming pared 0 bases from V and 5 bases from J, leaving 8 bases between. For the CDR3, the DNA is TGTGCCAGCAGCTTGGACAGGGCCGAGACCCAGTACTTC. Translated: CASSLDRAETQYF.

This clone was picked up one time. This chain uses TRBV6-4 with TRBJ1-2; D perhaps matches TRBD1 (5 bases). V lost 3 bases, J lost 4 bases, and 9 bases lay in between. The germline V gene encodes CDR1 MRHNA and CDR2 SNTAGT. There are 13 residues in the CDR3. Here the CDR3 reads CASSEGGGYGYTF. The CDR3 bases are TGTGCCAGCAGTGAGGGGGGGGGCTATGGCTACACCTTC.

The chain couples TRBV11-3 to TRBJ2-3, with TRBD1 identical over 10 bases. Germline V gene sequence: CDR1 SGHNT, CDR2 YENEEA. V shed 5 bases, J shed 3 bases, and the junction held 11 bases outside the gene matches. The CDR3 has 17 residues. The CDR3 DNA reads TGTGCCAGCAGCCCCGGCTTTGGGACAGGGGTGACAGATACGCAGTATTTT. Translation: CASSPGFGTGVTDTQYF.

The genes are TRBV19 and TRBJ2-3, with a tentative D call TRBD2 (5 bases). Germline CDR1 is LNHDA and CDR2 is SQIVND (reference sequence). This CDR3 is built from 15 residues. V shed 2 bases and J shed 4 bases, with 13 bases lying between them. CDR3 nucleotide sequence: TGTGCCAGTAGTATACAAAGAGGGAGCGCAGATACGCAGTATTTT. It translates to CASSIQRGSADTQYF.

The rearrangement links TRBV23-1 to TRBJ1-3; no clear D gene. TRBV23-1 is an open reading frame whose function is uncertain. The CDR3 loop spans 16 amino acids. Between the trimmed V and J ends, which lost 2 bases and 1 base, there was a span of 12 bases. DNA for the CDR3: TGCGCCAGCAGTCAAGATCGGCGGATATCTGGAAACACCATATATTTT. Its protein is CASSQDRRISGNTIYF.

The chain recombines TRBV12-3 or TRBV12-4 with TRBJ2-7; D is uncertain. CDR3 length: 12 amino acids. The germline V and J ends were trimmed by 2 bases and 6 bases, with 8 bases remaining between them. The CDR3 DNA sequence: TGTGCCAGCAGTTTATCTGTAATCGAGCAGTACTTC. The encoded protein is CASSLSVIEQYF.

The chain recombines TRBV5-1 with TRBJ2-7; D is undetermined. Between the trimmed V and J ends, which lost 4 bases and 4 bases, there was a span of 15 bases. CDR1 and CDR2 from the germline V gene are SGHRS and YFSETQ. The CDR3 totals 14 residues. CDR3 nucleotides: TGCGCCAGCAGCAACAGCGAACCGCCGTACGAGCAGTACTTC. Residues: CASSNSEPPYEQYF.

The rearrangement uses TRBV27 and TRBJ1-5, with a tentative D call TRBD1 (5 bases). The germline CDR1 and CDR2 sequences are MNHEY and SMNVEV (reference sequence). CDR3 length equals 13 residues. Trimming left V 8 bases short and J 7 bases short, with 15 bases between. In DNA, the CDR3 is TGTGCCAGCCGGGGAGGGGTGGAACAGCCCCAGCATTTT. Protein sequence: CASRGGVEQPQHF.